This T cell receptor beta chain emerged from a study of low-dose radiotherapy and immunotherapy resistance in tumors. The overall study: With TRAV- and TRBV-specific primers, first-strand cDNA was made, covering the alpha and beta chains.

TCRs were put through approximately 20 PCR cycles of amplification with Phusion. A constant-region primer and the V-primer adapter served as the primer pair. TCRdb reprocessed the reads via MiXCR and lists one record per CDR3 protein. The repertoire holds about 46,000 distinct CDR3 sequences, with 10% to 15% as singletons. The table lists this clonotype with many counts. The germline V gene encodes CDR1 KGHSH and CDR2 LQKENI. CDR3 length equals 15 residues. V lost 4 bases to trimming and J lost 5 bases; unmatched junction nucleotides: 8. Time point of the sample: before trial treatment. The chain combines TRBV18 with TRBJ2-1; 7 bases match TRBD1. The source of this sequence is a female donor with ovarian cancer. Sequencing used PBMCs, obtained before treatment. DNA for the CDR3: TGTGCCAGCTCACTTTCCCCTACAGGGGACAATGAGCAGTTCTTC. Translated, it gives CASSLSPTGDNEQFF.